This T cell receptor (beta chain) was retrieved from a study of cytomegalovirus exposure and HLA in healthy donors. Points from the study as a whole: Published work reported that the classifier diagnosed cytomegalovirus status with high specificity and sensitivity. Fewer N-insertions than the approximately 700-donor mean were reportedly shown by an Asian-associated ancestry cluster in a later analysis. DRB1 showed the most TCR associations and HLA-C the fewest in a later analysis, as rates varied by HLA locus. As a later analysis showed, several of the most significant clusters appeared to be linked to common viral pathogens.

Primers: 60 Vbeta forward and 13 Jbeta reverse. Generated by immunoSEQ multiplex PCR, the TCRdb table keeps only in-frame clones and is missing some. Of more than 150,000 clones listed, roughly 88% are singletons. As to this clone: No antigen is known for it.

Trimming pared 6 bases from V and 3 bases from J, leaving 16 bases between. CDR3 length: 15 amino acids. Germline V gives CDR1 MNHNS, CDR2 SASEGT. This chain connects TRBV6-1 to TRBJ2-3; D might be TRBD2 (7 bases). The source of this sequence is a woman aged 18-35 years in good health and CMV-seronegative. The specimen sequenced was PBMCs. CDR3 loop: CASRETGGGTDTQYF. The CDR3 DNA sequence: TGTGCCAGCAGAGAAACGGGGGGCGGGACAGATACGCAGTATTTT.